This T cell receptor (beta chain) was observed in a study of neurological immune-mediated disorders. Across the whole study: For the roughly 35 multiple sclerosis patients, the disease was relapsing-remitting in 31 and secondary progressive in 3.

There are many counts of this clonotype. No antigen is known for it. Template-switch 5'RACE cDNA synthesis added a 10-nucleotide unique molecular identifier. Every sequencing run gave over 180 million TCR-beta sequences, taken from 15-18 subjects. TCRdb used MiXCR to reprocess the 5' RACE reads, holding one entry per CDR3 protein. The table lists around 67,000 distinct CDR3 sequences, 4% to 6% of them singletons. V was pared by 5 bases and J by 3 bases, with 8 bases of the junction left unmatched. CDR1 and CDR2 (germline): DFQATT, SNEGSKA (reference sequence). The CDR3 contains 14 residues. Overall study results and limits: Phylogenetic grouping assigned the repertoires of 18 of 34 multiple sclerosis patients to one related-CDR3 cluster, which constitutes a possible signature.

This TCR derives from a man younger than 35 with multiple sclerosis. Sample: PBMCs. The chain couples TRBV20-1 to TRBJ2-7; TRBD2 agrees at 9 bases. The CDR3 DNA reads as TGCAGTGCTTCCTATAGCGGGAGCGACTACGAGCAGTACTTC. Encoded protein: CSASYSGSDYEQYF.